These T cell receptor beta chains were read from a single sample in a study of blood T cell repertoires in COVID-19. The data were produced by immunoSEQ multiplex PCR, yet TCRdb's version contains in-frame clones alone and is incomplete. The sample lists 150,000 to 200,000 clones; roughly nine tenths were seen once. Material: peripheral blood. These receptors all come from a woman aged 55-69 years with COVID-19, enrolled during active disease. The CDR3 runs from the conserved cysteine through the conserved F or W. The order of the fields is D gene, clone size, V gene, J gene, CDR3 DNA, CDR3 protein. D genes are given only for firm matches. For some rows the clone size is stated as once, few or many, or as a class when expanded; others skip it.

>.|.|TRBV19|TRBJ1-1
TGTGCCAGTAGAGACAGGAGTAACACTGAAGCTTTCTTT
CASRDRSNTEAFF
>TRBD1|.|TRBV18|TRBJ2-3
TGTGCCAGCTCACTAACCGGACAGGGGGTAGATACGCAGTATTTT
CASSLTGQGVDTQYF
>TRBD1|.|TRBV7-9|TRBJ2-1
TGTGCCAGCATACGCGACAGGGGAAACAATGAGCAGTTCTTC
CASIRDRGNNEQFF
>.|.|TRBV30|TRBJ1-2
TGTGCCTGGAGTGGGGTCAGACAGGGCTACACCTTC
CAWSGVRQGYTF
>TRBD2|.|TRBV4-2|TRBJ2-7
TGTGCCAGCAGCCCTCGACTAGCGGGCTCATCCTACGAGCAGTACTTC
CASSPRLAGSSYEQYF
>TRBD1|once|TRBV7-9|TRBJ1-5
TGTGCCAGCAGCCGAGGGACAGGGGGCAATCAGCCCCAGCATTTT
CASSRGTGGNQPQHF
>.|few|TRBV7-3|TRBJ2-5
TGTGCCAGCAGCATAGGCCCGGAGGTGAGACAGACCCAGTACTTC
CASSIGPEVRQTQYF
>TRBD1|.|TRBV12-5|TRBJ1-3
TGTGCTAGTGGTTCCCAGGGGGGAGCTGGAAACACCATATATTTT
CASGSQGGAGNTIYF
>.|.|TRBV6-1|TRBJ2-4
TGTGCCAGCAGCACAGACAGACTAGCCAAAAACATTCAGTACTTC
CASSTDRLAKNIQYF
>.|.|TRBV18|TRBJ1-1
TGTGCCAGCTCACCACCTTACGGGAACACTGAAGCTTTCTTT
CASSPPYGNTEAFF
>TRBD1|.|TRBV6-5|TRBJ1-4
TGTGCCAGCAGACGCCAAGGGGGCGAAAAACTGTTTTTT
CASRRQGGEKLFF
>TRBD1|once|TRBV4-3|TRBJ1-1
TGCGCCAGCAGCCAGGTCACAGGGGTGAACACTGAAGCTTTCTTT
CASSQVTGVNTEAFF
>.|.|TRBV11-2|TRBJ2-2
TGTGCCAGCAGCTTGGGAACAGGGCCCGGGGAGCTGTTTTTT
CASSLGTGPGELFF
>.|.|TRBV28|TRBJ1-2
TGTGCCAGCAGCCCCTCGCTGGCAGGGCCCTTGGGCGGCTACACCTTC
CASSPSLAGPLGGYTF
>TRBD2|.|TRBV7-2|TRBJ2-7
TGTGCCAGCAGCTTAGATGGTAGCGGGAGCTTTTCCTTCGAGCAGTACTTC
CASSLDGSGSFSFEQYF
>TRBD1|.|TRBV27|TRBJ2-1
TGTGCCAGCAGTCCCGGGACAGGGCTGTTCTTC
CASSPGTGLFF
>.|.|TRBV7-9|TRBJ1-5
TGTGCCAGCAGCTTAGATGCGGGGAATCAGCCCCAGCATTTT
CASSLDAGNQPQHF
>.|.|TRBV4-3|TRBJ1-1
TGCGCCAGCAGCCAAGATCCAGGTTTGAACACTGAAGCTTTCTTT
CASSQDPGLNTEAFF
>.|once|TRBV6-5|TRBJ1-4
TGTGCCAGCAGTTACTCATTGGGGAGCGAAAAACTGTTTTTT
CASSYSLGSEKLFF
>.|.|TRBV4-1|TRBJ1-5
TGCGCCAGCAGCCAAGATATGACAGTAAATCAGCCCCAGCATTTT
CASSQDMTVNQPQHF
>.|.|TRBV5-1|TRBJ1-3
TGCGCCAGCAGCAACTCGGGACAAATTGGGAACACCATATATTTT
CASSNSGQIGNTIYF
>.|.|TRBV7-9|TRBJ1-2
TGTGCCAGCAGCCCCCCGGGAGACTATGGCTACACCTTC
CASSPPGDYGYTF
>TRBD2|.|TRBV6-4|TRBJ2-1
TGTGCCAGCAGTGTACTAGCGGGAGGCAATGAGCAGTTCTTC
CASSVLAGGNEQFF
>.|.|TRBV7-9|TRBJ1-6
TGTGCCAGCAGCCCCCTCCGGCCAGGGCCAGGATCACCCCTCCACTTT
CASSPLRPGPGSPLHF
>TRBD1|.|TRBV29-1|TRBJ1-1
TGCAGCGTCAGACAGGGGAGAACTGAAGCTTTCTTT
CSVRQGRTEAFF
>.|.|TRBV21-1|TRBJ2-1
TGTGCCAGCAGCAAATACGGGACTAGCGGCCTGGAGGGCTCCTACAATGAGCAGTTCTTC
CASSKYGTSGLEGSYNEQFF
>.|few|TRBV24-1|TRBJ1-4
TGTGCCACCAGTGATTCGTGGAGGCCCCAACTGTTTTTT
CATSDSWRPQLFF
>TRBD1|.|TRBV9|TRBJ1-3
TGTGCCAGCAGCGTAGAGGGGGCGGGGAACACCATATATTTT
CASSVEGAGNTIYF
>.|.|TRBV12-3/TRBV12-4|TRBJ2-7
TGTGCCAGCAGTTTAGGCAGGGACTACGAGCAGTACTTC
CASSLGRDYEQYF
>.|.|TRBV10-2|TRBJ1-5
TGCGCCAGCAGTGACTTACAAAGGGGTAATCAGCCCCAGCATTTT
CASSDLQRGNQPQHF
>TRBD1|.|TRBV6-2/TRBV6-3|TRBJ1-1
TGTGCCAGCAGTTATTCCCGGGACAGCACTGAAGCTTTCTTT
CASSYSRDSTEAFF
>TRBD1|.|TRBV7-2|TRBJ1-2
TGTGCCAGCAGCTTAGCGCTAGGGACAGGGAATGGCTACACCTTC
CASSLALGTGNGYTF
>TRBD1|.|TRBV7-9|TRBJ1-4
TGTGCCAGCAGCTCAGGGGGCGCCGGAGAAAGTTTGGAAAAACTGTTTTTT
CASSSGGAGESLEKLFF
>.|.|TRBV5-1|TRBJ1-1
TGCGCCAGCAGCTTGGGGGACTTGAACACTGAAGCTTTCTTT
CASSLGDLNTEAFF
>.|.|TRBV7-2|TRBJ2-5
TGTGCCAGCACCCTTAGCCCGGCTAAAGAGACCCAGTACTTC
CASTLSPAKETQYF
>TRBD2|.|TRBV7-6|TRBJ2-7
TGTGCCAGCAGCTCTAGCGGGATAAGCTCCTACGAGCAGTACTTC
CASSSSGISSYEQYF
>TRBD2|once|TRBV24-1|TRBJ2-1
TGTGCCACCAGTGATCTTAGACTAGCGGGAACCTACAATGAGCAGTTCTTC
CATSDLRLAGTYNEQFF
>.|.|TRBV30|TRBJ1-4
TGTGCCTGGAGTCCCCGGGGGAAACTGTTTTTT
CAWSPRGKLFF
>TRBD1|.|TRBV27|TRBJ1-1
TGTGCCAGCGGACTCAGACAGGGGGGAGCCACTGAAGCTTTCTTT
CASGLRQGGATEAFF
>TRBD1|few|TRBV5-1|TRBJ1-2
TGCGCCAGCAGCCAGGGACAGGGAAACTATGGCTACACCTTC
CASSQGQGNYGYTF
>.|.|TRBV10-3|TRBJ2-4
TGTGCCATCAAGGAGGGGCCGGTAGACATTCAGTACTTC
CAIKEGPVDIQYF
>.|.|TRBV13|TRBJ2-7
TGTGCCAGCAGCTCAACTACCCCTGAGACCTACGAGCAGTACTTC
CASSSTTPETYEQYF
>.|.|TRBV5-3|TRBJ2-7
TGTGCCAGAAGCGTTAGGCTAGCGCACGAGCAGTACTTC
CARSVRLAHEQYF
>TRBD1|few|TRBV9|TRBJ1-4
TGTGCCAGCAGCGTATTCGGAGCGGGACAGGGCAATGAAAAACTGTTTTTT
CASSVFGAGQGNEKLFF
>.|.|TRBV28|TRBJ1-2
TGTGCCAGCAGTCCCCCCCGCCCTGCAGGGGACGGCTACACCTTC
CASSPPRPAGDGYTF